The entry below gives a single T cell receptor (beta chain) sequence along with its context. The data were obtained in a study of T cell changes during pregnancy in multiple sclerosis. Clones were sequenced by immunoSEQ multiplex PCR, and TCRdb holds only the in-frame ones, with some missing. The profile shows 60,000 to 75,000 clones, roughly 94% of them singletons. The V gene lost 4 bases and the J gene lost 5 bases, with 16 bases spanning the gap. CDR1 is SGHRS and CDR2 is YFSETQ in the germline V gene. CDR3 length equals 14 residues. The rearrangement joins TRBV5-1 to TRBJ2-7; weak D call: TRBD1 (6 bases). The sequencing used peripheral blood, collected after pregnancy. This receptor was identified in a female donor with multiple sclerosis, enrolled in a pregnancy study. CDR3 residues: CASSQNRAPHEQYF. DNA of the CDR3: TGCGCCAGCAGCCAGAACAGGGCTCCCCACGAGCAGTACTTC.